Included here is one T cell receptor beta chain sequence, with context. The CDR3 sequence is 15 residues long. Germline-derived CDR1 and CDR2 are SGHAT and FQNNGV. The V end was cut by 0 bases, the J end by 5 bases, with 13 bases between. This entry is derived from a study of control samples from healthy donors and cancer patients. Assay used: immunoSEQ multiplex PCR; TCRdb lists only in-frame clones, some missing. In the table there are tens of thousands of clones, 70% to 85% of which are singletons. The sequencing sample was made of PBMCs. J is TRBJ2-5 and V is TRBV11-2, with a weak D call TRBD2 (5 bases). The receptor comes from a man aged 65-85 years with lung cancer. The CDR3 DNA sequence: TGTGCCAGCAGCTTAGATGGTAGCGAAGGGGAGACCCAGTACTTC. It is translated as CASSLDGSEGETQYF.